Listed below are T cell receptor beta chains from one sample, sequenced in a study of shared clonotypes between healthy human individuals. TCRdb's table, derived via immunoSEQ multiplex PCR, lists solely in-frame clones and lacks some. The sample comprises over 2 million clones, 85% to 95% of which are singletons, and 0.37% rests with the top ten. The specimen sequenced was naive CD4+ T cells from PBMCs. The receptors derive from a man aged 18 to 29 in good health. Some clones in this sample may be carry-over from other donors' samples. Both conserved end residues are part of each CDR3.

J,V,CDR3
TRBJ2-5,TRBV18,CASSPADRAETQYF
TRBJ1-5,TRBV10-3,CAITGALFGPQHF
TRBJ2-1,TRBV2,CASSVRPDLEQFF
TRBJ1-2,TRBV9,CASSVGGHYGYTF
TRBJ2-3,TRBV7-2,CASSLGARAVSDTQYF
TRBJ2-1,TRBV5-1,CASSLTGTEYNEQFF
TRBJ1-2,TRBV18,CASSPRTGEDGYTF
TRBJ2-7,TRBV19,CASSIVGGLGGEYF
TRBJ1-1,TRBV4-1,CASSQGDASPTEAFF
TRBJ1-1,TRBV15,CATSPGLVGAFF
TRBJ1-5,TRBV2,CASSGIGRASNQPQHF
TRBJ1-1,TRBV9,CASSGPDRATEAFF
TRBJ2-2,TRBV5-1,CASSLAANTGELFF
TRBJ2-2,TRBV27,CASSFGRQGTGELFF
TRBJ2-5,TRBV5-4,CASSPTDRVEETQYF
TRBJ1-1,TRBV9,CASSSRGGVGSEAFF
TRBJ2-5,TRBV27,CASKNSPGEETQYF
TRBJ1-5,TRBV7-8,CASSPSSHQPQHF
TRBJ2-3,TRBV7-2,CASSLIQTTDTQYF
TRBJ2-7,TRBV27,CASSLSVLGSYEQYF
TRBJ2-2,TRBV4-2,CASSPLNTGELFF
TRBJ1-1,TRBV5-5,CASSFPGARGAEAFF
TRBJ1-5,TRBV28,CASSLMSRVRGNQPQHF
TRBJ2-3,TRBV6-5,CASRAPGHDLSQYF